Presented here are 22 T cell receptor beta chains from one specimen sequenced in a study of Graves' ophthalmopathy and Graves' hyperthyroidism. RNA transcripts yielded amplified TCR beta CDR3 regions. HTBI primers primed a first-round RT-PCR, and a second-round multiplex PCR followed. TCRdb independently ran MiXCR on the multiplex PCR reads; one entry per CDR3 protein. The sample lists approximately 410,000 distinct CDR3 sequences; about 16% were seen once. The material sequenced was peripheral blood. These receptors all stem from a woman under 30 with stable Graves' hyperthyroidism.

V usage is TRBV5-1 and J usage is TRBJ2-2; D is possibly TRBD1 (5 bases). Germline V lookup: CDR1 SGHRS, CDR2 YFSETQ. V was shortened by 0 bases and J by 4 bases, with 16 bases between the two germline ends. The CDR3 has 17 residues. The CDR3 region is CASSLGLRVTSTGELFF. In DNA form, the CDR3 reads TGCGCCAGCAGCTTGGGCCTCAGGGTAACGAGCACCGGGGAGCTGTTTTTT.

This clonotype was seen a handful of times. This chain uses TRBV11-1 with TRBJ2-3; TRBD2 matches 10 bases. The CDR3 contains 19 residues. V was clipped by 0 bases and J by 4 bases; unmatched bases: 13. Germline V gene sequence: CDR1 SGHAT, CDR2 FQDESV (reference sequence). The CDR3 DNA follows: TGTGCCAGCAGCTTAGCCCCTAGCGGGGGAAAAGGGATCGCAGATACGCAGTATTTT. As protein: CASSLAPSGGKGIADTQYF.

In this sample, this clonotype turned up many times. The chain is built from TRBV12-3 or TRBV12-4 and TRBJ2-7, with 10 bases identical to TRBD2. This CDR3 contains 16 residues. Unmatched junction bases numbered 7, after V lost 2 bases and J lost 3 bases. The DNA of the CDR3 is TGTGCCAGCAGTTTATTAGCGGGGGGTGTGGTCTACGAGCAGTACTTC. Translation: CASSLLAGGVVYEQYF.

The chain is built from TRBV11-1 and TRBJ1-1; TRBD1 aligns across 9 bases. The CDR3 contains 16 residues. Per germline, CDR1 SGHAT and CDR2 FQDESV (reference sequence). After removal of 4 bases from V and 5 bases from J, the junction contained 11 bases not matched to a gene. DNA of the CDR3: TGTGCCAGCAGCTACTCCGGGACAGGGAGAAGAACTGAAGCTTTCTTT. Translated: CASSYSGTGRRTEAFF.

This clonotype has a count of ten or more. This rearrangement joins TRBV5-1 to TRBJ1-2; D gene unclear. Trimming pared 4 bases from V and 2 bases from J, leaving 15 bases between. Germline values: CDR1 SGHRS, CDR2 YFSETQ. CDR3 length equals 15 residues. The CDR3 loop reads CASSPGGGLNYGYTF. In DNA form, the CDR3 reads TGCGCCAGCAGCCCGGGAGGAGGCCTAAACTATGGCTACACCTTC.

This clonotype was found many times. CDR3 residues: CASSPRGGVVYEQYF. The CDR3 nucleotides are TGCGCCAGCAGCCCTCGAGGCGGGGTGGTCTACGAGCAGTACTTC. The V gene is TRBV4-1, the J gene TRBJ2-7, with a possible D match to TRBD2 (6 bases). This CDR3 has 15 residues. CDR1 is MGHRA and CDR2 is YSYEKL in the germline V gene. The V and J ends lost 4 bases and 3 bases respectively, with 16 bases between them.

This clonotype was found many times. The rearrangement links TRBV2 to TRBJ2-5; D is unresolved. Trimming removed 5 bases from V and 3 bases from J, with 10 bases in between. The CDR3 spans 13 residues. Germline V gene sequence: CDR1 SNHLY, CDR2 FYNNEI. The CDR3 is CASSQDSKETQYF. Here the CDR3 DNA reads TGTGCCAGCAGTCAAGACTCGAAAGAGACCCAGTACTTC.

This clonotype was counted at least ten times. The chain links TRBV19 to TRBJ1-2; D unclear. The CDR3 runs to 11 residues. The V end lost 9 bases, the J end lost 8 bases, and 13 bases lay between the germline ends. Germline CDR1 LNHDA, CDR2 SQIVND (reference sequence). The CDR3 DNA sequence: TGTGCCAGCGGCGGGCGAGGAGGCTACACCTTC. Translation: CASGGRGGYTF.

As regards this clonotype: At one end, the junction sequence differs from germline, possibly due to a read error. The rearrangement links TRBV5-1 to TRBJ2-7; no clear D. The germline CDR1 and CDR2 sequences are SGHRS and YFSETQ. The CDR3 runs to 13 residues. The CDR3 sequence: CSSSLLSDYEQYF. As DNA, the CDR3 is TGCTCCAGCAGCTTGCTAAGCGATTACGAGCAGTACTTC.

This clonotype appeared a few times. CDR3 in DNA: TGTGCCAGCAGCCCTCAACCCGGGACAGGGGTTTTTGAAGCTTTCTTT. It encodes CASSPQPGTGVFEAFF. J is TRBJ1-1 and V is TRBV12-3 or TRBV12-4; 10 bases agree with TRBD1. The CDR3 has 16 residues. The V segment lost 6 bases and the J segment 7 bases; nucleotides outside the gene matches: 14.

This clonotype was seen many times. Written as DNA, the CDR3 is TGTGCCAGCAGCTCAGCGGGGTGGCTCGAGACCCAGTACTTC. It yields the protein CASSSAGWLETQYF. This chain links TRBV7-2 with TRBJ2-5; 7 positions agree with TRBD2. This CDR3 is built from 14 residues. From germline, CDR1 is SGHTA and CDR2 FQGNSA. Trimming at V came to 4 bases and at J to 5 bases, leaving 7 bases not matched to a gene.

This clonotype appeared many times. V gene TRBV20-1 combines with J gene TRBJ2-7; 8 positions match TRBD1. The CDR3 sequence is 14 residues long. V lost 1 base and J lost 2; bases outside the gene matches: 4. Germline CDR1 reads DFQATT; CDR2 reads SNEGSKA (reference sequence). Written as DNA, the CDR3 is TGCAGTGCTAGAGGGACAGGGAGTACCTACGAGCAGTACTTC. It translates to CSARGTGSTYEQYF.

V usage is TRBV6-2 or TRBV6-3 and J usage is TRBJ1-1; 9 nucleotides align to TRBD1. The germline CDR1 and CDR2 sequences are MNHEY and SVGEGT. This CDR3 has 18 residues. The junction had 14 bases not matched to a gene; V was cut back by 6 bases and J by 0 bases. CDR3 region: CASRTPTGGGLMNTEAFF. CDR3 DNA sequence: TGTGCCAGCAGAACACCAACAGGGGGCGGTTTAATGAACACTGAAGCTTTCTTT.

At least ten counts were recorded for this clonotype. This chain connects TRBV19 to TRBJ1-1; 8 bases align to TRBD1. CDR1 is LNHDA, CDR2 SQIVND, per germline (reference sequence). The CDR3 loop spans 16 amino acids. Trimming cost V 6 bases and J 0 bases; bases outside gene matches: 9. The CDR3 loop is CASRADRGAMNTEAFF. The CDR3 DNA reads as TGTGCCAGTAGAGCCGACAGGGGCGCCATGAACACTGAAGCTTTCTTT.

Turning to this clonotype: A much larger clone is a single base away; this may be a read error. Likely a read error: the CDR3 ends without its conserved phenylalanine or tryptophan. The chain couples TRBV20-1 to TRBJ1-1; D not resolved. The CDR3 contains 17 residues. Trimming removed 1 base at V and 6 bases at J, with 24 bases between. CDR1 and CDR2 (germline): DFQATT, SNEGSKA (reference sequence). The CDR3 region has the DNA TGCAGTGCTAGAGTCGGGGTAATAGCCTGTATTTGCGCTGAAGCTTTCTTG. Translating gives CSARVGVIACICAEAFL.

This clonotype has at least ten counts. This chain uses TRBV6-1 with TRBJ2-7; D is perhaps TRBD1 (5 bases). With 6 bases removed from V and 1 base from J, the gap between germline ends came to 10 bases. The CDR3 runs to 13 residues. The germline CDR1 and CDR2 sequences are MNHNS and SASEGT. The CDR3 DNA reads as TGTGCCAGCAGCGAACAGGTTTCCTACGAGCAGTACTTC. This gives the protein CASSEQVSYEQYF.

This clonotype was counted ten times or more. V and J are TRBV6-5 and TRBJ1-1, with a tentative D call TRBD1 (6 bases). The CDR3 is 15 residues long. The V end was cut by 6 bases, the J end by 0 bases, with 14 bases between. CDR1 is MNHEY, CDR2 SVGAGI, per germline. The CDR3 region has the DNA TGTGCCAGCAGGTTATCCGGACAGATGAACACTGAAGCTTTCTTT. It yields the protein CASRLSGQMNTEAFF.

This clonotype has ten or more counts. The chain is built from TRBV12-3 or TRBV12-4 and TRBJ2-5; the D gene is possibly TRBD2 (6 bases). V was shortened by 3 bases and J by 5 bases, with 10 bases between the two germline ends. CDR3 length: 13 amino acids. This chain's CDR3 is CASSFLSGETQYF. In DNA, the CDR3 is TGTGCCAGCAGTTTTTTGAGCGGGGAGACCCAGTACTTC.

The chain is built from TRBV6-5 and TRBJ1-1, with a weak D call TRBD1 (5 bases). The CDR3 totals 14 residues. V was shortened by 2 bases and J by 1 base, with 8 bases between the two germline ends. The germline V gene encodes CDR1 MNHEY and CDR2 SVGAGI. DNA for the CDR3: TGTGCCAGCAGTTACGGAGGACAGAACACTGAAGCTTTCTTT. Translating gives CASSYGGQNTEAFF.

This clonotype was observed many times. The junction and the germline gene differ at one end; a read error may be behind it. CDR3 amino acids: CASSQDYGYTF. The CDR3 DNA is TGTGCCAGCAGTCAGGACTACGGCTACACCTTC. The chain is built from TRBV12-3 or TRBV12-4 and TRBJ1-2, with D unclear. This CDR3 spans 11 amino acids.

With regard to this clonotype: Being one base from a much bigger clone, this may be a read error. V is TRBV4-2 and J is TRBJ2-5; 9 nucleotides align to TRBD2. The CDR3 loop spans 18 amino acids. Germline CDR1 LGHNA, CDR2 YNFKEQ. The CDR3 coding sequence is TGTGCCAGCAGCCAAGATTTGGGGATAGCGGGGGCCAGGGAGAGCCAGTACTTC. As protein: CASSQDLGIAGARESQYF.

This clonotype was picked up many times. The chain links TRBV27 to TRBJ1-1; D uncertain. The germline CDR1 and CDR2 sequences are MNHEY and SMNVEV (reference sequence). This CDR3 has 13 residues. V was pared by 10 bases and J by 0 bases, with 12 bases between. For the CDR3, the DNA is TGTGCCACCAAAGCCGGGCTGAACACTGAAGCTTTCTTT. This translates into CATKAGLNTEAFF.